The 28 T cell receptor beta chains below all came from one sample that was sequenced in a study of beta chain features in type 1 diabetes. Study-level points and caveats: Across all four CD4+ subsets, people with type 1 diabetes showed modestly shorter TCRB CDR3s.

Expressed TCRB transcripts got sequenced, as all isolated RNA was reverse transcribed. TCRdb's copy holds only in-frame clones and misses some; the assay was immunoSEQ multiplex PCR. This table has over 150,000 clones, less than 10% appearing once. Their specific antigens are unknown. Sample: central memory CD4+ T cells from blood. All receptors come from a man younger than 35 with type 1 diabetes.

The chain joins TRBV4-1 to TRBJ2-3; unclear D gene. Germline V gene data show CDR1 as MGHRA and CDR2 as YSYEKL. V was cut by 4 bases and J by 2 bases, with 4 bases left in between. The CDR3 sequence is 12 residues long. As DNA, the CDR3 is TGCGCCAGCAGCCCAAACACAGATACGCAGTATTTT. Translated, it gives CASSPNTDTQYF.

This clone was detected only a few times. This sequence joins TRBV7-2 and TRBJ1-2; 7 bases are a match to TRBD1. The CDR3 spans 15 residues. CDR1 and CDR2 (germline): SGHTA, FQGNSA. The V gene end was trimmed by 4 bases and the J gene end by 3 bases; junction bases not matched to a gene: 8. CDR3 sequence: CASSSSYRGDYGYTF. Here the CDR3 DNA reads TGTGCCAGCAGCTCCTCTTACAGGGGCGACTATGGCTACACCTTC.

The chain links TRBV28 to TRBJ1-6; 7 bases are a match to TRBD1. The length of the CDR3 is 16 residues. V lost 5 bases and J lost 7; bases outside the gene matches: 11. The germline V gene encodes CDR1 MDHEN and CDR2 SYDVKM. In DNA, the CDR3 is TGTGCCAGCAGTAAGACAGGGCGAGGGCGGAATTCACCCCTCCACTTT. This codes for CASSKTGRGRNSPLHF.

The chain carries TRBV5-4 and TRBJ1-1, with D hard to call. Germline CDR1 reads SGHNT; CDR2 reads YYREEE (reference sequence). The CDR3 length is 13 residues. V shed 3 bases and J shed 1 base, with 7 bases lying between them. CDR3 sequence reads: CASSSQKNTEAFF. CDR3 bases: TGTGCCAGCAGCTCACAGAAGAACACTGAAGCTTTCTTT.

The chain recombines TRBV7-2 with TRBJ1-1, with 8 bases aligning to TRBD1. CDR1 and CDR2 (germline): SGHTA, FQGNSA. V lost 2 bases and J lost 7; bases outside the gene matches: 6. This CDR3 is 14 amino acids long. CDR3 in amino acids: CASSLSRTGYEAFF. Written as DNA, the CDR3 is TGTGCCAGCAGCTTAAGCCGGACAGGGTATGAAGCTTTCTTT.

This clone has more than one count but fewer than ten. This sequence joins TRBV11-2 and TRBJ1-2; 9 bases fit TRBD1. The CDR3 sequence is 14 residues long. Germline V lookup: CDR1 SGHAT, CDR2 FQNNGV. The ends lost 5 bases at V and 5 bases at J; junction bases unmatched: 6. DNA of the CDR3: TGTGCCAGCAGCCAATCGACAGGGGGATATGGCTACACCTTC. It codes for CASSQSTGGYGYTF.

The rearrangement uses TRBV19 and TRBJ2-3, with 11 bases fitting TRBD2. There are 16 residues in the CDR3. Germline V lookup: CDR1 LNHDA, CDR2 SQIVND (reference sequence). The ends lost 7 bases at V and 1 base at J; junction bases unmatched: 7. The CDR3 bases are TGTGCCAGTACCCCTCTAGCGGGAGGACGCACAGATACGCAGTATTTT. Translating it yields CASTPLAGGRTDTQYF. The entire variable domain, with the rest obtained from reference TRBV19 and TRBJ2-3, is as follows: DGGITQSPKYLFRKEGQNVTLSCEQNLNHDAMYWYRQDPGQGLRLIYYSQIVNDFQKGDIAEGYSVSREKKESFPLTVTSAQKNPTAFYLCASTPLAGGRTDTQYFGPGTRLTVL.

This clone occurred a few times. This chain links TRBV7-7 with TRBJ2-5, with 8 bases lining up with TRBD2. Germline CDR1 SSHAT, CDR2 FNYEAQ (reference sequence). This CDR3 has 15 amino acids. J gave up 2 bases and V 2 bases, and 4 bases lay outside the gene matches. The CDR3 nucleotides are TGTGCCAGCAGCTTATCCCCTAGCGGGCAAGAGACCCAGTACTTC. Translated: CASSLSPSGQETQYF.

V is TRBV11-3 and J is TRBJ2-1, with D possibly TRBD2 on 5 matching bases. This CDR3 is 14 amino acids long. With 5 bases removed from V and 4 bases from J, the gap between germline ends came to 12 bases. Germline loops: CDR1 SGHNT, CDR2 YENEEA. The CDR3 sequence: CASSPRGSYNEQFF. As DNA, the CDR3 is TGTGCCAGCAGCCCCCGGGGATCGTACAATGAGCAGTTCTTC.

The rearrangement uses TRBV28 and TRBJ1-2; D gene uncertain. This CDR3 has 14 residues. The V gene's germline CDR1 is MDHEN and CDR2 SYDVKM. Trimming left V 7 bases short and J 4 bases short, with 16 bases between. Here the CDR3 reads CASTPGGSLYGYTF. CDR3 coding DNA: TGTGCCAGCACCCCCGGAGGTTCTCTCTATGGCTACACCTTC.

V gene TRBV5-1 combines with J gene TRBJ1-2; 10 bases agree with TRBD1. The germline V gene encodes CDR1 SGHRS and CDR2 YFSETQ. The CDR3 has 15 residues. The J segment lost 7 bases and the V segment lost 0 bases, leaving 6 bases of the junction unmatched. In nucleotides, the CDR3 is TGCGCCAGCAGCTTGGCGACAGGGGGCGCGAGTGGCTACACCTTC. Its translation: CASSLATGGASGYTF.

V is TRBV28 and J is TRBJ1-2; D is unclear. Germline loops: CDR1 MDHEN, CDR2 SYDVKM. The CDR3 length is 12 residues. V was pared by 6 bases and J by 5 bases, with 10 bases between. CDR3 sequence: CASRDGGYGYTF. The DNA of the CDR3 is TGTGCCAGCAGGGATGGAGGATATGGCTACACCTTC.

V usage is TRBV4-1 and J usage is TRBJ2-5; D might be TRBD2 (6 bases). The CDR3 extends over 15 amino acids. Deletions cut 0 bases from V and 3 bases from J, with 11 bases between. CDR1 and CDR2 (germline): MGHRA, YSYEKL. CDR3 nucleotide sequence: TGCGCCAGCAGCCAAGATAGGGCTAGCGAAGAGACCCAGTACTTC. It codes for CASSQDRASEETQYF.

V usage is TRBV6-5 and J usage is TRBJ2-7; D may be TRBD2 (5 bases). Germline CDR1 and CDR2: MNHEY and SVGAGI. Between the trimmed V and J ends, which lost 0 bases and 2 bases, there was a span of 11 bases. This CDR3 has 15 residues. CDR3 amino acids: CASSYSRGPPYEQYF. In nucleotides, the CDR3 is TGTGCCAGCAGTTACTCGAGAGGGCCCCCCTACGAGCAGTACTTC.

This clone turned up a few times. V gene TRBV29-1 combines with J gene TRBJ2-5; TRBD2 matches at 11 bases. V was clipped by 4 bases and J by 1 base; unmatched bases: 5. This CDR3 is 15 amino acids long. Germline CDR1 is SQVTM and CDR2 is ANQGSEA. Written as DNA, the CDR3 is TGCAGCGTTGCTACTAGCGGGGGCCCCCAAGAGACCCAGTACTTC. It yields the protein CSVATSGGPQETQYF.

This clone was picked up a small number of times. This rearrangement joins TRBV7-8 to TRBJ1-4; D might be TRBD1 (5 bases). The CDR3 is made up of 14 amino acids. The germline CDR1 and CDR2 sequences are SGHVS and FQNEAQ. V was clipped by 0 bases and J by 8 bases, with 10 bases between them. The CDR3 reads CASSLAGDGEKLFF. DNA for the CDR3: TGTGCCAGCAGCTTAGCAGGGGATGGGGAAAAACTGTTTTTT. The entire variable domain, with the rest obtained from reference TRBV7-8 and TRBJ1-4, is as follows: GAGVSQSPRYKVAKRGQDVALRCDPISGHVSLFWYQQALGQGPEFLTYFQNEAQLDKSGLPSDRFFAERPEGSVSTLKIQRTQQEDSAVYLCASSLAGDGEKLFFGSGTQLSVL.

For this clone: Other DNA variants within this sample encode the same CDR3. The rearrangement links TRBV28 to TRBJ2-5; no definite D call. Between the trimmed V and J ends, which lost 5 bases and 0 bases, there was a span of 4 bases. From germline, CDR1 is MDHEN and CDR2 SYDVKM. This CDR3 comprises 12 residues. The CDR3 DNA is TGTGCCAGCAGTCCCTACCAAGAGACCCAGTACTTC. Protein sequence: CASSPYQETQYF.

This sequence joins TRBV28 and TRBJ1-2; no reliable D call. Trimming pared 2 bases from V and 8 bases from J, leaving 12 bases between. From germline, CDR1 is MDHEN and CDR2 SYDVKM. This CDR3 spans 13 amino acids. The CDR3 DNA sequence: TGTGCCAGCAGTTTAAGACATCAAGGAGGCTACACCTTC. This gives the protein CASSLRHQGGYTF.

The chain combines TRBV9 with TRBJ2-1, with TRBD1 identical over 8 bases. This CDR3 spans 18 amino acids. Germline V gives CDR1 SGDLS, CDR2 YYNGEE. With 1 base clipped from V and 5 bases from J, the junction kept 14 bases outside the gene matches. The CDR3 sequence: CASSVWPFPGQVNNEQFF. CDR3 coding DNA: TGTGCCAGCAGCGTATGGCCATTTCCGGGACAGGTGAACAATGAGCAGTTCTTC.

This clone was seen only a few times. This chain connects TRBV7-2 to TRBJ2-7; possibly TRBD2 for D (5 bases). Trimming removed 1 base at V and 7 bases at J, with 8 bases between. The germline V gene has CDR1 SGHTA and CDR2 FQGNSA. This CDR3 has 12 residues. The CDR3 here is CASSLGGIEQYF. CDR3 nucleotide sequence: TGTGCCAGCAGCTTAGGAGGGATAGAGCAGTACTTC.

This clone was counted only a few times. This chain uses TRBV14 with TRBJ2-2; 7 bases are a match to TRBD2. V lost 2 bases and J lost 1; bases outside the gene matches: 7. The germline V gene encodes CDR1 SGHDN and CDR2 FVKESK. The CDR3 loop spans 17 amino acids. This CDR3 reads CASSQLVGRQNTGELFF. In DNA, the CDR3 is TGTGCCAGCAGCCAATTGGTCGGGAGGCAGAACACCGGGGAGCTGTTTTTT. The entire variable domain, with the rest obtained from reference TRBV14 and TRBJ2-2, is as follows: EAGVTQFPSHSVIEKGQTVTLRCDPISGHDNLYWYRRVMGKEIKFLLHFVKESKQDESGMPNNRFLAERTGGTYSTLKVQPAELEDSGVYFCASSQLVGRQNTGELFFGEGSRLTVL.

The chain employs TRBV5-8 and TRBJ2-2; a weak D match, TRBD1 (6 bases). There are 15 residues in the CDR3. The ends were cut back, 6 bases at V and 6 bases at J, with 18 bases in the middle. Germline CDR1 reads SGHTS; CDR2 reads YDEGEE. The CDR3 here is CASNHRDKGAGELFF. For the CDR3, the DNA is TGTGCCAGCAACCATCGGGACAAAGGGGCCGGGGAGCTGTTTTTT.

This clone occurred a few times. The CDR3 region has the DNA TGTGCCAGCAGTGGGGGCTTGACGAACACTGAAGCTTTCTTT. Protein sequence: CASSGGLTNTEAFF. The chain has TRBV7-8 and TRBJ1-1; D is perhaps TRBD1 (6 bases). CDR3 size: 14 residues. The V end was cut by 6 bases, the J end by 1 base, with 12 bases between. Per germline, CDR1 SGHVS and CDR2 FQNEAQ.

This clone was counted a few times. The DNA for the CDR3 is TGTGCCACCAGCAGAGCTCTTAGACTAGCGGGGGGAAATGAGCAGTTCTTC. This encodes CATSRALRLAGGNEQFF. This sequence joins TRBV15 and TRBJ2-1; 13 nucleotides line up with TRBD2. The trim removed 1 base at V and 7 bases at J, leaving 7 bases unmatched. The CDR3 contains 17 residues. Germline V CDR1 and CDR2: LNHNV, YYDKDF (reference sequence).

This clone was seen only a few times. The CDR3 sequence: CASAREVNSPLHF. DNA for the CDR3: TGTGCCAGTGCCAGGGAGGTAAATTCACCCCTCCACTTT. The chain combines TRBV7-2 with TRBJ1-6; perhaps TRBD1 as D (5 bases). With 9 bases removed from V and 7 bases from J, the gap between germline ends came to 13 bases. From germline, CDR1 is SGHTA and CDR2 FQGNSA. The CDR3 consists of 13 residues.

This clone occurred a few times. This CDR3 is CASSLESSGYTF. The CDR3 DNA is TGTGCCAGCAGTTTAGAGAGTTCCGGCTACACCTTC. The V and J genes are TRBV28 and TRBJ1-2, with unresolved D. The V end lost 2 bases, the J end lost 8 bases, and 9 bases lay between the germline ends. The CDR3 runs to 12 residues. The germline V gene has CDR1 MDHEN and CDR2 SYDVKM.

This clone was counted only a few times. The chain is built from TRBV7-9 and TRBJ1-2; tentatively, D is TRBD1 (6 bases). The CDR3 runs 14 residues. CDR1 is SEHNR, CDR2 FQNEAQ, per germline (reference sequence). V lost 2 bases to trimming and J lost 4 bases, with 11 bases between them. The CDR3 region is CASSLLQGTYGYTF. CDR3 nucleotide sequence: TGTGCCAGCAGCTTATTACAGGGAACCTATGGCTACACCTTC.

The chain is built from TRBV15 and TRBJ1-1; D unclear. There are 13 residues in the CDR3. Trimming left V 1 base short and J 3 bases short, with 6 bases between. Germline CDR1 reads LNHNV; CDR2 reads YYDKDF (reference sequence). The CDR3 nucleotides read TGTGCCACCAGCAGAGTGGCGGACACTGAAGCTTTCTTT. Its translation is CATSRVADTEAFF.